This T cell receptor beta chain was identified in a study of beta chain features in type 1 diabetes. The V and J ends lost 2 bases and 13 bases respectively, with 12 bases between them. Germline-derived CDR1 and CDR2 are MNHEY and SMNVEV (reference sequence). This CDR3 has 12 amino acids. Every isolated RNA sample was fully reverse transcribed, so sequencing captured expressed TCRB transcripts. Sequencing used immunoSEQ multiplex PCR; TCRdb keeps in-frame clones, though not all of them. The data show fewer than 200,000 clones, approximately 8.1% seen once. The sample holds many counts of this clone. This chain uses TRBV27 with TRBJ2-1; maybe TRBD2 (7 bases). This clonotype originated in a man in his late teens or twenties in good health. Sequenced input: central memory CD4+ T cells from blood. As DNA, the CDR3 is TGTGCCAGCAGTTTACCCGGGGGGCTACAGTTCTTC. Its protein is CASSLPGGLQFF.